This is a list of T cell receptor beta chains from one sample in a study of blood T cell repertoires in COVID-19. TCRdb's copy holds only in-frame clones and misses some; the assay was immunoSEQ multiplex PCR. The sample gives some 65,000 clones, roughly 84% of which show up once; less than 6% is in the top ten. The source material was peripheral blood. Every receptor here comes from a woman in her sixties or seventies with acute or convalescent COVID-19. Both conserved end residues are trimmed from each CDR3. Fields, in order: V gene, J gene, CDR3 protein.

TRBV28	TRBJ1-1	ASSLPGTKGAF
TRBV5-3	TRBJ2-7	ARSSTGFSYEQY
TRBV19	TRBJ2-5	ASSIPQGSATQY
TRBV7-2	TRBJ1-2	ASSSQQGPGYGYT
TRBV19	TRBJ1-6	ARSIRDRGNSPLH
TRBV9	TRBJ2-2	ASSVEGSPTGELF
TRBV7-9	TRBJ1-3	ASSLGRQGNTIY
TRBV10-1	TRBJ2-7	ASSESEGTSDHEQY
TRBV28	TRBJ1-2	ASGGGSSGYT
TRBV6-5	TRBJ1-1	ASSNPGDTEAF
TRBV7-2	TRBJ1-2	ASSLDDRDGYGYT
TRBV6-7	TRBJ1-2	ASSFQGSSGFGYT
TRBV28	TRBJ1-2	ASSLIFQGSEGYT
TRBV9	TRBJ1-5	ASSVEEAGQPQH
TRBV10-3	TRBJ1-1	ATRDSFDTEAF
TRBV5-1	TRBJ2-2	ASSPGQGRDTGELF
TRBV10-3	TRBJ2-3	AISDHTDTQY
TRBV7-2	TRBJ2-3	ASSLGLVVTQY
TRBV5-5	TRBJ2-1	ASSLAGGVNEQF
TRBV9	TRBJ2-5	ASSVGRGGKTQY
TRBV7-8	TRBJ2-7	ASSPLEGRSSYEQY
TRBV19	TRBJ2-2	ASSIVTSLGGELF
TRBV6-2/TRBV6-3	TRBJ2-3	ASSGGLGLTSTDTQY
TRBV28	TRBJ2-3	ASSLLSGGSGADTQY
TRBV7-2	TRBJ2-1	ASSLLATTYGEQF
TRBV7-2	TRBJ2-3	ASSLHGGDTDTQY
TRBV4-1	TRBJ1-5	ASSYGQELISNQPQH